This paragraph reports one T cell receptor (beta chain). The CDR3 sequence is 15 residues long. Germline-derived CDR1 and CDR2 are MNHEY and SVGEGT. Between the trimmed V and J ends, which lost 5 bases and 1 base, there was a span of 14 bases. This record comes from a study of control samples from healthy donors and cancer patients. Profiling relied on immunoSEQ multiplex PCR, and the TCRdb table lists in-frame clones only, not all of them. This sample has some 70,000 clones; 65% to 85% occur once, and the top ten carry more than 15%. The material sequenced was blood. The clonotype was recovered from a man aged 55 to 70 in good health. This sequence joins TRBV6-2 or TRBV6-3 and TRBJ1-1; possible D gene TRBD1, 5 bases. The CDR3 spells CASSKGLHGNTEAFF. CDR3 coding DNA: TGTGCCAGCAGTAAGGGGCTACATGGGAACACTGAAGCTTTCTTT.